This record concerns one T cell receptor (beta chain) sequence. These data belong to a study of shared clonotypes between healthy human individuals. Naive CD8 cells comprised CD45RO-negative, CCR7-positively selected cells, excluding terminally differentiated effector memory CD45RA+ cells. Sequencing was performed with immunoSEQ multiplex PCR; in TCRdb, only in-frame clones are kept and a portion is missing. This table has about 1,800,000 clones, about 95% appearing once. Looked up from germline, CDR1 is KGHSH and CDR2 is LQKENI. The CDR3 contains 14 residues. Trimming took off 6 bases at V and 3 bases at J, with 15 bases between the two ends.

This TCR came from a man between 18 and 35 years old in good health. The chain uses TRBV18 and TRBJ2-7, with D possibly matching TRBD1 (5 bases). Sequencing was performed on naive CD8+ T cells sorted from blood. This chain's CDR3 is CASSSGQGRYEQYF. The CDR3, as DNA: TGTGCCAGCTCCTCCGGTCAGGGTCGCTACGAGCAGTACTTC.